Below, 22 T cell receptor beta chains from the same sample are listed, as sequenced in a study of control samples from healthy donors and cancer patients. The table came from immunoSEQ multiplex PCR; TCRdb's copy has only in-frame clones and leaves some out. The table shows around 76,000 clones, with around 90% occurring only once. The sequenced sample consisted of PBMCs. These TCRs come from a woman aged 45-60 years with colorectal cancer.

The count of this clone is one. The J gene is TRBJ1-5, the V gene TRBV28, with D perhaps TRBD1 (5 bases). Trimming removed 7 bases from V and 0 bases from J, with 19 bases in between. This CDR3 comprises 17 residues. Germline CDR1 reads MDHEN; CDR2 reads SYDVKM. The CDR3 loop reads CASKPAPETVSNQPQHF. CDR3 bases: TGTGCCAGCAAACCAGCTCCGGAGACAGTTAGCAATCAGCCCCAGCATTTT.

The V call is TRBV2, the J call TRBJ2-5, with 9 bases aligning to TRBD1. The CDR3 consists of 16 residues. V dropped 7 bases and J dropped 2; count of bases not matched to a gene: 11. The germline gives CDR1 SNHLY, CDR2 FYNNEI. This chain's CDR3 is CASILGGTGNQETQYF. The CDR3 DNA reads TGTGCCAGCATCCTGGGGGGGACAGGGAATCAAGAGACCCAGTACTTC.

The chain couples TRBV11-2 to TRBJ2-7, with D tentatively TRBD1 (6 bases). Trimming took 5 bases from V and 0 from J, leaving 14 bases between them. Germline CDR1 is SGHAT and CDR2 is FQNNGV. The CDR3 totals 15 residues. The CDR3 DNA sequence: TGTGCCAGCAGCGGCAAGACAGGCCTCTCCTACGAGCAGTACGTC. Encoded protein: CASSGKTGLSYEQYV.

The genes are TRBV3-1 (or the pseudogene TRBV3-2) and TRBJ2-1; D is possibly TRBD2 (5 bases). The CDR3 sequence is 11 residues long. Germline V gives CDR1 LGHDT, CDR2 YNNKEL (reference sequence). Trimming took 1 base from V and 11 from J, leaving 6 bases between them. The CDR3 bases are TGTGCCAGCAGCCAAGCGGGGAAGCAGTTCTTC. Translation: CASSQAGKQFF.

The chain joins TRBV19 to TRBJ1-1, with 8 bases matching TRBD1. Germline CDR1 LNHDA, CDR2 SQIVND (reference sequence). Trimming removed 2 bases from V and 1 base from J; junction bases left unmatched: 6. The CDR3 runs to 16 residues. The DNA for the CDR3 is TGTGCCAGTAGTATACGGACAGGGAGGGGGAACACTGAAGCTTTCTTT. Translating it yields CASSIRTGRGNTEAFF.

J is TRBJ1-5 and V is TRBV2; 9 nucleotides agree with TRBD1. This CDR3 has 13 amino acids. With V trimmed by 6 bases and J by 7 bases, 4 bases remained unmatched. Germline V lookup: CDR1 SNHLY, CDR2 FYNNEI. The DNA of the CDR3 is TGTGCCAGCAGGGGGACAGGGAACCAGCCCCAGCATTTT. This codes for CASRGTGNQPQHF.

The chain joins TRBV10-2 to TRBJ1-5; no definite D call. Germline V gene sequence: CDR1 WSHSY, CDR2 SAAADI. This CDR3 is built from 14 residues. V was trimmed by 4 bases and J by 0 bases, leaving 7 bases between them. CDR3: CASSAVFSNQPQHF. In DNA form, the CDR3 reads TGCGCCAGCAGTGCCGTGTTTAGCAATCAGCCCCAGCATTTT.

This chain joins TRBV7-2 and TRBJ1-2; TRBD1 is a possible D gene (5 bases). Germline V CDR1 and CDR2: SGHTA, FQGNSA. Trimming took 5 bases from V and 0 from J, leaving 16 bases between them. The CDR3 length is 16 residues. CDR3 residues: CASSLSGTQANYGYTF. The CDR3, as DNA: TGTGCCAGCAGCCTCTCGGGGACTCAGGCTAACTATGGCTACACCTTC.

The chain links TRBV7-6 to TRBJ2-1, with TRBD1 matching over 9 bases. This CDR3 has 15 amino acids. Germline V gene sequence: CDR1 SGHVS, CDR2 FNYEAQ. V lost 5 bases and J lost 9; bases outside the gene matches: 11. For the CDR3, the DNA is TGTGCCAGCAGCAACGTCGGGACAGGGAGGGTTGAGCAGTTCTTC. This translates into CASSNVGTGRVEQFF.

The CDR3 sequence is CASSEGTGGNQPQHF. The DNA for the CDR3 is TGTGCCAGCAGCGAAGGGACAGGGGGCAATCAGCCCCAGCATTTT. The chain couples TRBV9 to TRBJ1-5; 10 bases fit TRBD1. The CDR3 spans 15 residues. Looked up from germline, CDR1 is SGDLS and CDR2 is YYNGEE. Unmatched junction bases numbered 2, after V lost 3 bases and J lost 2 bases.

The rearrangement uses TRBV2 and TRBJ1-5, with a weak D call TRBD1 (6 bases). The V end lost 8 bases, the J end lost 6 bases, and 11 bases lay between the germline ends. The CDR3 extends over 12 amino acids. Per germline, CDR1 SNHLY and CDR2 FYNNEI. CDR3 DNA: TGTGCCAGCGGGGGCAAGGGTCAGCCCCAGCATTTT. This sequence encodes CASGGKGQPQHF.

The chain recombines TRBV28 with TRBJ1-3; the D gene is possibly TRBD1 (5 bases). V lost 4 bases to trimming and J lost 3 bases, with 10 bases between them. Germline V gene data show CDR1 as MDHEN and CDR2 as SYDVKM. The CDR3 extends over 14 amino acids. DNA for the CDR3: TGTGCCAGCAGTTCAACAGGAGTTGGAAACACCATATATTTT. This codes for CASSSTGVGNTIYF.

The rearrangement joins TRBV15 to TRBJ2-1, with D possibly matching TRBD2 (6 bases). CDR1 is LNHNV and CDR2 is YYDKDF in the germline V gene (reference sequence). Trimming left V 2 bases short and J 2 bases short, with 10 bases between. The CDR3 loop spans 15 amino acids. The CDR3 protein is CATSRFSGPYNEQFF. The DNA for the CDR3 is TGTGCCACCAGCAGATTTAGCGGACCCTACAATGAGCAGTTCTTC.

The rearrangement links TRBV6-6 to TRBJ1-2; 7 bases align to TRBD1. The germline CDR1 and CDR2 sequences are MNHNY and SVGAGI (reference sequence). V shed 6 bases, J shed 4 bases, and the junction held 5 bases outside the gene matches. The CDR3 runs 13 residues. CDR3 in DNA: TGTGCCAGCAGAACACAGGGGATCTATGGCTACACCTTC. This gives the protein CASRTQGIYGYTF.

A single count supports this clone. V usage is TRBV7-2 and J usage is TRBJ2-1, with a possible D match to TRBD2 (6 bases). The CDR3 length is 15 residues. From germline, CDR1 is SGHTA and CDR2 FQGNSA. Trimming left V 2 bases short and J 5 bases short, with 13 bases between. The CDR3 sequence is CASSLQRAGNNEQFF. CDR3 coding DNA: TGTGCCAGCAGCTTACAGCGGGCTGGTAACAATGAGCAGTTCTTC.

V gene TRBV30 combines with J gene TRBJ1-2; D remains ambiguous. The V end was cut by 2 bases, the J end by 4 bases, with 8 bases between. This CDR3 region has 12 residues. The germline V gene has CDR1 GTSNPN and CDR2 SVGIG (reference sequence). CDR3 sequence reads: CAWSPDSYGYTF. In DNA, the CDR3 is TGTGCCTGGAGTCCCGATTCCTATGGCTACACCTTC.

The chain employs TRBV5-1 and TRBJ1-1, with TRBD1 as a possible D gene (6 bases). The germline V gene encodes CDR1 SGHRS and CDR2 YFSETQ. The CDR3 spans 12 residues. The V and J ends lost 2 bases and 10 bases respectively, with 12 bases between them. The CDR3 DNA sequence: TGCGCCAGCAGCTTCGGGACAAACGCAGCTTTCTTT. It is translated as CASSFGTNAAFF.

V and J are TRBV5-5 and TRBJ2-5; a weak D match, TRBD1 (5 bases). CDR1 SGHKS and CDR2 YYEKEE come from the germline V gene (reference sequence). Deletions cut 0 bases from V and 7 bases from J, with 13 bases between. This CDR3 contains 14 residues. The CDR3 sequence is CASSLGKGWWTQYF. The CDR3 DNA is TGTGCCAGCAGCTTGGGGAAGGGGTGGTGGACCCAGTACTTC.

The V gene is TRBV19, the J gene TRBJ1-4; D call uncertain. CDR3 size: 13 residues. CDR1 and CDR2 (germline): LNHDA, SQIVND (reference sequence). Trimming stripped 5 bases from V and 7 bases from J, with 11 bases between. The chain's CDR3 is CASSPSLAEKLFF. As DNA, the CDR3 is TGTGCCAGTAGTCCTAGTCTGGCTGAAAAACTGTTTTTT.

Only a few counts were recorded for this clone. The DNA for the CDR3 is TGTGCCAGCAGCTTGGCCGGGGGGGCGGGGGACCAGAACACCGGGGAGCTGTTTTTT. It is translated as CASSLAGGAGDQNTGELFF. The chain uses TRBV5-6 and TRBJ2-2, with TRBD2 matching 8 bases. The J segment lost 1 base and the V segment lost 0 bases, leaving 11 bases of the junction unmatched. Germline V gene data show CDR1 as SGHDT and CDR2 as YYEEEE. The CDR3 loop spans 19 amino acids.

The CDR3 DNA is TGTGCCAGTGGCGGATTGGGGCATCAGCCCCAGCATTTT. Protein product: CASGGLGHQPQHF. The rearrangement links TRBV6-5 to TRBJ1-5; TRBD1 is a possible D gene (5 bases). Germline assignment: CDR1 MNHEY and CDR2 SVGAGI. There are 13 residues in the CDR3. Trimming pared 9 bases from V and 5 bases from J, leaving 14 bases between.

The CDR3 protein is CAWSVRAANSPLHF. The DNA of the CDR3 is TGTGCCTGGAGTGTAAGGGCGGCCAATTCACCCCTCCACTTT. The chain is built from TRBV30 and TRBJ1-6; D is unclear. Trimming took 0 bases from V and 7 from J, leaving 10 bases between them. The V gene's germline CDR1 is GTSNPN and CDR2 SVGIG (reference sequence). This CDR3 region has 14 residues.